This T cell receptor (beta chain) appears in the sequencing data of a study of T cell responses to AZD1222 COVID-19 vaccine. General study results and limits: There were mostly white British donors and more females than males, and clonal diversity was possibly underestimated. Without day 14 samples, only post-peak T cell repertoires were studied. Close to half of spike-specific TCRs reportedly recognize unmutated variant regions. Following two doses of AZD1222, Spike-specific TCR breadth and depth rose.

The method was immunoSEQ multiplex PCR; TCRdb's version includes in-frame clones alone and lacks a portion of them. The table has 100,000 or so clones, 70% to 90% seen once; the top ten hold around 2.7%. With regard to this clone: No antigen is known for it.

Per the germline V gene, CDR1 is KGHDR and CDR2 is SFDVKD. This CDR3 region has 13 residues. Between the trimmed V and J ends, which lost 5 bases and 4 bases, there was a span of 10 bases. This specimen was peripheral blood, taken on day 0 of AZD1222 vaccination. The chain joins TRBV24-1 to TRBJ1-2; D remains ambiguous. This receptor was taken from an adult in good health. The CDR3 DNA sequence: TGTGCCACCAGTGGTAACAGATCCTATGGCTACACCTTC. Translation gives CATSGNRSYGYTF.